Presented here are 31 T cell receptor beta chains from one specimen sequenced in a study of T cell responses to AZD1222 COVID-19 vaccine. The method was immunoSEQ multiplex PCR; TCRdb's version includes in-frame clones alone and lacks a portion of them. The table lists some 140,000 clones, around 90% of them singletons. Sequencing used peripheral blood, obtained on day 0 of AZD1222 vaccination. The receptor set was obtained from an adult in good health.

This clone was observed a handful of times. The chain joins TRBV2 to TRBJ1-3; D is undetermined. The V gene lost 8 bases and the J gene lost 0 bases, with 17 bases spanning the gap. The CDR3 has 16 residues. Germline V gives CDR1 SNHLY, CDR2 FYNNEI. CDR3 sequence reads: CASGEGGPFSGNTIYF. The DNA for the CDR3 is TGTGCCAGCGGCGAAGGCGGGCCATTCTCTGGAAACACCATATATTTT.

The chain employs TRBV11-2 and TRBJ2-1, with 10 bases matching TRBD2. Germline CDR1 and CDR2: SGHAT and FQNNGV. V was pared by 7 bases and J by 9 bases, with 9 bases of the junction left unmatched. The CDR3 runs to 14 residues. CDR3 in amino acids: CASNSASGSVEQFF. In DNA form, the CDR3 reads TGTGCCAGCAACTCGGCTAGCGGGAGTGTTGAGCAGTTCTTC.

This sequence joins TRBV19 and TRBJ2-1; 8 nucleotides line up with TRBD1. CDR3 length: 13 residues. V dropped 7 bases and J dropped 4; count of bases not matched to a gene: 3. The germline V gene encodes CDR1 LNHDA and CDR2 SQIVND (reference sequence). The CDR3: CASTQGVYNEQFF. The CDR3 nucleotides read TGTGCCAGTACACAGGGGGTGTACAATGAGCAGTTCTTC.

The V gene is TRBV7-2, the J gene TRBJ2-7; 8 bases line up with TRBD1. CDR1 is SGHTA and CDR2 is FQGNSA in the germline V gene. This CDR3 has 14 residues. V shed 5 bases and J 1 base; nucleotides not matched to a gene: 4. Written as DNA, the CDR3 is TGTGCCAGCAGCCCCCGACAGGGGTCCTACGAGCAGTACTTC. Residues: CASSPRQGSYEQYF.

V gene TRBV7-9 combines with J gene TRBJ1-2; 9 nucleotides align to TRBD1. The CDR3 length is 13 residues. Germline lookup yields CDR1 SEHNR and CDR2 FQNEAQ (reference sequence). After removal of 5 bases from V and 8 bases from J, the junction contained 6 bases not matched to a gene. The CDR3 spells CASSKQGAGGYTF. The CDR3 DNA reads TGTGCCAGCAGCAAACAGGGGGCGGGAGGCTACACCTTC.

Within the sample, this clone is medium-sized. The chain carries TRBV5-8 and TRBJ2-7, with a weak D call TRBD2 (5 bases). V was pared by 0 bases and J by 2 bases, with 9 bases between. Germline V gene data show CDR1 as SGHTS and CDR2 as YDEGEE. The CDR3 has 14 residues. The CDR3 is CASSLVGLTYEQYF. The CDR3 coding sequence is TGTGCCAGCAGCTTGGTAGGACTGACCTACGAGCAGTACTTC.

The rearrangement joins TRBV19 to TRBJ1-3; a weak D match, TRBD1 (5 bases). The length of the CDR3 is 17 residues. Per germline, CDR1 LNHDA and CDR2 SQIVND (reference sequence). V was clipped by 1 base and J by 0 bases, with 13 bases between them. In DNA, the CDR3 is TGTGCCAGTAGTATAGCCGCGGGGCGCGGCTCTGGAAACACCATATATTTT. It translates to CASSIAAGRGSGNTIYF.

This clone was detected a few times. The CDR3 spells CASSTGGQLGYTF. The CDR3 DNA reads as TGTGCCAGCAGCACAGGGGGACAGCTCGGCTACACCTTC. The gene calls are TRBV5-4 and TRBJ1-2; TRBD1 agrees at 8 bases. The CDR3 runs 13 residues. The V segment lost 4 bases and the J segment 8 bases; nucleotides outside the gene matches: 7. The germline gives CDR1 SGHNT, CDR2 YYREEE (reference sequence).

The chain carries TRBV11-2 and TRBJ2-1; TRBD2 matches 16 bases. Germline CDR1 is SGHAT and CDR2 is FQNNGV. Losses at the gene ends were 5 bases for V and 7 bases for J; bases not matched to a gene: 8. This CDR3 has 17 residues. The CDR3 is CASSPGTSGGAQNEQFF. The CDR3 region has the DNA TGTGCCAGCAGCCCAGGGACTAGCGGGGGGGCTCAAAATGAGCAGTTCTTC.

The rearrangement uses TRBV5-8 and TRBJ2-7; D is ambiguous. V lost 2 bases and J lost 4, with 13 bases in between. CDR3 length equals 14 residues. Germline-derived CDR1 and CDR2 are SGHTS and YDEGEE. Here the CDR3 reads CASSLGPLFYEQYF. The CDR3 region has the DNA TGTGCCAGCAGCTTAGGTCCCCTATTTTACGAGCAGTACTTC.

The chain carries TRBV4-1 and TRBJ1-6; no clear D gene. Germline CDR1 is MGHRA and CDR2 is YSYEKL. This CDR3 is built from 16 residues. Trimming took off 7 bases at V and 6 bases at J, with 19 bases between the two ends. The CDR3 DNA follows: TGCGCCAGCAACATCGCCTTATCAGCCTTTAATTCACCCCTCCACTTT. It encodes CASNIALSAFNSPLHF.

J is TRBJ1-2 and V is TRBV9, with D unclear. The CDR3 sequence is 17 residues long. The V end was cut by 0 bases, the J end by 5 bases, with 20 bases between. Germline V gene sequence: CDR1 SGDLS, CDR2 YYNGEE. CDR3 DNA: TGTGCCAGCAGCGTAGGGTTTTCCCCGGGAGGTGGATATGGCTACACCTTC. Encoded protein: CASSVGFSPGGGYGYTF. Full variable domain (rest looked up from reference TRBV9 and TRBJ1-2): DSGVTQTPKHLITATGQRVTLRCSPRSGDLSVYWYQQSLDQGLQFLIQYYNGEERAKGNILERFSAQQFPDLHSELNLSSLELGDSALYFCASSVGFSPGGGYGYTFGSGTRLTVV.

The chain carries TRBV6-6 and TRBJ1-2; D gene ambiguous. CDR1 and CDR2 (germline): MNHNY, SVGAGI (reference sequence). The CDR3 spans 14 residues. Deletions cut 4 bases from V and 2 bases from J, with 11 bases between. DNA for the CDR3: TGTGCCAGCAGTTTCGATCTGACGAACTATGGCTACACCTTC. Translated, it gives CASSFDLTNYGYTF.

The V and J genes are TRBV27 and TRBJ2-1; 7 bases map to TRBD2. The length of the CDR3 is 11 residues. The V gene's germline CDR1 is MNHEY and CDR2 SMNVEV (reference sequence). V trimming: 6 bases; J trimming: 9 bases; junction bases outside the gene matches: 2. CDR3 sequence (DNA): TGTGCCAGCAGCCCGGGGGGTGAGCAGTTCTTC. It translates to CASSPGGEQFF.

The chain links TRBV11-2 to TRBJ1-2; D may be TRBD1 (6 bases). The CDR3 runs 15 residues. The V gene's germline CDR1 is SGHAT and CDR2 FQNNGV. V dropped 5 bases and J dropped 8 bases, with 21 bases sitting between them. The CDR3: CASSPQGQGTGGYTF. DNA for the CDR3: TGTGCCAGCAGCCCTCAGGGGCAGGGGACGGGGGGCTACACCTTC.

This chain uses TRBV10-3 with TRBJ1-5; the D is unclear. The CDR3 contains 13 residues. V lost 6 bases and J 5 bases, leaving 11 bases between the germline ends. Germline V gene data show CDR1 as ENHRY and CDR2 as SYGVKD. CDR3 loop: CAISGQEYQPQHF. CDR3 nucleotide sequence: TGTGCCATCAGCGGGCAGGAGTATCAGCCCCAGCATTTT.

This chain uses TRBV13 with TRBJ2-7; 15 nucleotides align to TRBD2. The CDR3 contains 19 residues. V was clipped by 3 bases and J by 5 bases; unmatched bases: 14. Germline V CDR1 and CDR2: PRHDT, FYEKMQ (reference sequence). The CDR3 protein is CASSFLLGLAGGRIHEQYF. The CDR3 DNA is TGTGCCAGCAGCTTCCTCCTCGGACTAGCGGGAGGGCGAATCCACGAGCAGTACTTC. The full variable domain, completed using reference TRBV13 and TRBJ2-7, is AAGVIQSPRHLIKEKRETATLKCYPIPRHDTVYWYQQGPGQDPQFLISFYEKMQSDKGSIPDRFSAQQFSDYHSELNMSSLELGDSALYFCASSFLLGLAGGRIHEQYFGPGTRLTVT.

The rearrangement joins TRBV27 to TRBJ2-7; TRBD2 matches 11 bases. The CDR3 sequence is 15 residues long. V was clipped by 0 bases and J by 2 bases; unmatched bases: 0. Germline assignment: CDR1 MNHEY and CDR2 SMNVEV (reference sequence). CDR3 sequence: CASSLSGLAAYEQYF. In nucleotides, the CDR3 is TGTGCCAGCAGTTTATCGGGACTAGCGGCCTACGAGCAGTACTTC.

V is TRBV15 and J is TRBJ2-1; TRBD2 is a possible D gene (5 bases). Germline V gives CDR1 LNHNV, CDR2 YYDKDF (reference sequence). The CDR3 totals 15 residues. V was shortened by 5 bases and J by 0 bases, with 11 bases between the two germline ends. This chain's CDR3 is CATSVLVTSYNEQFF. The CDR3 region has the DNA TGTGCCACCAGCGTACTAGTCACCTCCTACAATGAGCAGTTCTTC.

The rearrangement uses TRBV18 and TRBJ1-1; D gene uncertain. Trimming stripped 3 bases from V and 1 base from J, with 18 bases between. The CDR3 contains 17 residues. From germline, CDR1 is KGHSH and CDR2 LQKENI. Here the CDR3 DNA reads TGTGCCAGCTCACCCTTCATGTTGGGCGGTGGGAACACTGAAGCTTTCTTT. Translating gives CASSPFMLGGGNTEAFF.

V usage is TRBV11-3 and J usage is TRBJ2-3; D not certain. Germline V gene sequence: CDR1 SGHNT, CDR2 YENEEA. V was trimmed by 3 bases and J by 4 bases, leaving 2 bases between them. The CDR3 covers 11 residues. The CDR3 loop is CASSFADTQYF. DNA of the CDR3: TGTGCCAGCAGCTTCGCAGATACGCAGTATTTT.

CDR3 DNA sequence: TGTGCCAGCAGTGAAGGCAGGACCTACGAGCAGTACTTC. It encodes CASSEGRTYEQYF. The V gene is TRBV6-1, the J gene TRBJ2-7; no clear D. V lost 1 base and J 2 bases, leaving 6 bases between the germline ends. Per the germline V gene, CDR1 is MNHNS and CDR2 is SASEGT. CDR3 length: 13 amino acids.

CDR3: CASSLGASWSDTQYF. The DNA of the CDR3 is TGTGCCAGCAGCTTGGGGGCTAGTTGGTCAGATACGCAGTATTTT. The chain uses TRBV5-4 and TRBJ2-3; D gene ambiguous. Germline CDR1 is SGHNT and CDR2 is YYREEE (reference sequence). V was clipped by 0 bases and J by 4 bases, with 12 bases between them. The CDR3 totals 15 residues.

V gene TRBV2 combines with J gene TRBJ2-7, with 7 bases aligning to TRBD2. This CDR3 spans 13 amino acids. CDR1 and CDR2 from the germline V gene are SNHLY and FYNNEI. Trimming removed 7 bases from V and 4 bases from J; junction bases left unmatched: 7. The CDR3 DNA reads TGTGCCAGCAACATTGCTAGCGGATACGAGCAGTACTTC. Translation: CASNIASGYEQYF.

This clone was observed a single time. The genes are TRBV27 and TRBJ1-5; D is unresolved. From germline, CDR1 is MNHEY and CDR2 SMNVEV (reference sequence). V was pared by 6 bases and J by 0 bases, with 12 bases between. The CDR3 sequence is 15 residues long. CDR3 in DNA: TGTGCCAGCAGCATATTTTGGGGTAGCAATCAGCCCCAGCATTTT. Protein product: CASSIFWGSNQPQHF.

J is TRBJ1-1 and V is TRBV20-1, with a weak D call TRBD1 (5 bases). Deletions cut 3 bases from V and 9 bases from J, with 11 bases between. This CDR3 comprises 11 residues. The germline V gene encodes CDR1 DFQATT and CDR2 SNEGSKA (reference sequence). The CDR3 DNA reads TGCAGTGCTAGCCCCGGGACGAAAGCTTTCTTT. Residues: CSASPGTKAFF.

The chain is built from TRBV7-8 and TRBJ1-1; 7 nucleotides agree with TRBD1. J lost 4 bases, V lost 2 bases, and 13 bases had no gene match. This CDR3 has 17 amino acids. From germline, CDR1 is SGHVS and CDR2 FQNEAQ. The DNA for the CDR3 is TGTGCCAGCAGCTTATTGAGGACGAGGGGGCGAGCCACTGAAGCTTTCTTT. This encodes CASSLLRTRGRATEAFF.

CDR3 sequence (DNA): TGCGCCAGCAGCAGTACTAGCGGCCCACTCTACGAGCAGTACTTC. Residues: CASSSTSGPLYEQYF. This sequence joins TRBV5-1 and TRBJ2-7; 8 bases agree with TRBD2. V lost 4 bases and J lost 3; bases outside the gene matches: 9. This CDR3 is built from 15 residues. The germline V gene has CDR1 SGHRS and CDR2 YFSETQ.

This chain links TRBV14 with TRBJ2-7; D not certain. Trimming pared 4 bases from V and 5 bases from J, leaving 21 bases between. The CDR3 length is 16 residues. Germline values: CDR1 SGHDN, CDR2 FVKESK. Here the CDR3 DNA reads TGTGCCAGCAGCCTCTGGTCACTCCCCAATCGTCACGAGCAGTACTTC. It yields the protein CASSLWSLPNRHEQYF.

J is TRBJ1-5 and V is TRBV24-1; D perhaps matches TRBD1 (5 bases). The CDR3 covers 14 residues. V lost 3 bases and J lost 7, with 12 bases in between. Germline lookup yields CDR1 KGHDR and CDR2 SFDVKD. The CDR3 DNA follows: TGTGCCACCAGTGATGGTAGGGGTGGGCAGCCCCAGCATTTT. Encoded protein: CATSDGRGGQPQHF.

The gene calls are TRBV28 and TRBJ1-4; D possibly corresponds to TRBD1 (6 bases). This CDR3 contains 15 residues. The V gene's germline CDR1 is MDHEN and CDR2 SYDVKM. The V gene lost 6 bases and the J gene lost 8 bases, with 19 bases spanning the gap. This CDR3 is CASRPPPPGVEKLFF. The DNA of the CDR3 is TGTGCCAGCAGACCACCGCCCCCAGGGGTAGAAAAACTGTTTTTT.